This T cell receptor beta chain was retrieved from a study of neurological immune-mediated disorders. Findings and caveats of the study: CDR3 amino acid sequences of expanded clones were not shared across subjects, a result suggesting private repertoires in all groups.

5'RACE with 10-nucleotide random UMIs generated the cDNA. Via MiXCR, TCRdb re-called the 5' RACE reads, giving one row per CDR3 protein. This sample has tens of thousands of distinct CDR3 sequences; about 6% occur once, and the top ten carry roughly 0.5%. CDR1 and CDR2 (germline): SGHRS, YFSETQ. J was trimmed by 8 bases and V by 4 bases; bases with no gene match: 14. The CDR3 spans 15 residues. This clonotype was recorded at least ten times. What it binds is not known. The sample taken for sequencing was CD4+ T cells from blood. This receptor was obtained from a woman in her thirties or forties in good health. The V and J genes are TRBV5-1 and TRBJ2-7; 8 positions agree with TRBD2. CDR3 loop: CASSPGGSGSPQQYF. CDR3 sequence (DNA): TGCGCCAGCAGCCCCGGAGGGAGCGGGAGTCCCCAGCAGTACTTC.